This entry lists 15 T cell receptor beta chains sequenced from one sample in a study of blood T cell repertoires in COVID-19. Only in-frame clones appear in the TCRdb table, and some are missing; sequencing was by immunoSEQ multiplex PCR. The data show about 45,000 clones, with roughly 92% seen just once and about 0.34% held by the top ten. Material for sequencing was peripheral blood. The receptors were sampled from a man between 50 and 59 years old with COVID-19, enrolled during active disease.

This rearrangement joins TRBV27 to TRBJ2-3; TRBD2 aligns across 9 bases. The CDR3 runs to 17 residues. Per the germline V gene, CDR1 is MNHEY and CDR2 is SMNVEV (reference sequence). The V and J ends lost 5 bases and 0 bases, in that order; junction bases with no gene match: 9. CDR3 sequence (DNA): TGTGCCAGCAGTACACGACTAGCGGAGTCTAGCACAGATACGCAGTATTTT. Translated: CASSTRLAESSTDTQYF.

The V and J genes are TRBV5-6 and TRBJ2-5; D might be TRBD2 (6 bases). The germline V gene encodes CDR1 SGHDT and CDR2 YYEEEE. The CDR3 is 11 amino acids. V dropped 7 bases and J dropped 5 bases, with 9 bases sitting between them. The CDR3 is CASGGPETQYF. The CDR3 DNA reads as TGTGCCAGCGGAGGGCCTGAGACCCAGTACTTC.

The V gene is TRBV6-4, the J gene TRBJ2-7; 7 positions match TRBD2. V trimming: 9 bases; J trimming: 4 bases; junction bases outside the gene matches: 9. There are 13 residues in the CDR3. Looked up from germline, CDR1 is MRHNA and CDR2 is SNTAGT. The chain's CDR3 is CASDRTRGYEQYF. CDR3 bases: TGTGCCAGTGATCGGACTAGAGGGTACGAGCAGTACTTC.

This chain joins TRBV7-9 and TRBJ2-3; TRBD2 is a possible D gene (5 bases). This CDR3 is 17 amino acids long. Trimming shortened V by 5 bases and J by 4 bases, and 22 bases separated the two germline ends. Germline assignment: CDR1 SEHNR and CDR2 FQNEAQ (reference sequence). CDR3 loop: CASSLSRPGMRADTQYF. The CDR3 bases are TGTGCCAGCAGCCTTAGCCGGCCTGGGATGCGGGCAGATACGCAGTATTTT.

This clone was observed once. V and J are TRBV2 and TRBJ2-5; 7 bases agree with TRBD1. From germline, CDR1 is SNHLY and CDR2 FYNNEI. The CDR3 runs to 16 residues. V trimming: 6 bases; J trimming: 1 base; junction bases outside the gene matches: 11. For the CDR3, the DNA is TGTGCCAGCAGGCCTACGGGACAGATAACCCAAGAGACCCAGTACTTC. This sequence encodes CASRPTGQITQETQYF.

The table lists this clone with a count of one. The J gene is TRBJ2-1, the V gene TRBV4-1, with 8 bases that match TRBD2. CDR1 and CDR2 from the germline V gene are MGHRA and YSYEKL. The CDR3 extends over 17 amino acids. Trimming removed 1 base from V and 0 bases from J; junction bases left unmatched: 5. CDR3: CASSQGDGRVSYNEQFF. In nucleotides, the CDR3 is TGCGCCAGCAGCCAAGGGGACGGGAGGGTCTCCTACAATGAGCAGTTCTTC.

The chain is built from TRBV2 and TRBJ1-1; the D is unclear. Germline V gene sequence: CDR1 SNHLY, CDR2 FYNNEI. This CDR3 spans 12 amino acids. With 6 bases removed from V and 5 bases from J, the gap between germline ends came to 10 bases. In DNA form, the CDR3 reads TGTGCCAGCAGACGACGGGTAACTGAAGCTTTCTTT. Encoded protein: CASRRRVTEAFF.

The V gene is TRBV5-4, the J gene TRBJ1-2; a possible D gene is TRBD1 (5 bases). The ends were cut back, 6 bases at V and 2 bases at J, with 11 bases in the middle. CDR1 and CDR2 from the germline V gene are SGHNT and YYREEE (reference sequence). This CDR3 is 13 amino acids long. The CDR3 DNA reads as TGTGCCAGCACCCGACAGCTGAACTATGGCTACACCTTC. As protein: CASTRQLNYGYTF.

V usage is TRBV5-4 and J usage is TRBJ2-7, with unresolved D. The germline V and J ends were trimmed by 0 bases and 0 bases, with 10 bases remaining between them. There are 15 residues in the CDR3. Germline CDR1 SGHNT, CDR2 YYREEE (reference sequence). DNA for the CDR3: TGTGCCAGCAGCTTGGGAACCTCCGGCTCCTACGAGCAGTACTTC. It is translated as CASSLGTSGSYEQYF. The complete variable domain, with remaining parts taken from reference TRBV5-4 and TRBJ2-7, reads ETGVTQSPTHLIKTRGQQVTLRCSSQSGHNTVSWYQQALGQGPQFIFQYYREEENGRGNFPPRFSGLQFPNYSSELNVNALELDDSALYLCASSLGTSGSYEQYFGPGTRLTVT.

This sequence joins TRBV12-5 and TRBJ1-1; possibly TRBD1 for D (5 bases). Between the trimmed V and J ends, which lost 0 bases and 4 bases, there was a span of 9 bases. From germline, CDR1 is LGHNT and CDR2 FRNRAP. The CDR3 length is 14 residues. The CDR3 DNA reads as TGTGCTAGTGGTTTGGTGAAGGGGCCCACTGAAGCTTTCTTT. Encoded protein: CASGLVKGPTEAFF.

The chain uses TRBV30 and TRBJ2-5; D is possibly TRBD1 (5 bases). There are 11 residues in the CDR3. CDR1 is GTSNPN and CDR2 is SVGIG in the germline V gene (reference sequence). V lost 1 base and J lost 5, with 5 bases in between. The DNA for the CDR3 is TGTGCCTGGAGTGGGGGCGAGACCCAGTACTTC. This encodes CAWSGGETQYF.

This clone appeared once. CDR3 DNA sequence: TGCGCCAGCAGGTCGGGACAGGGGGTTAATTCCTACGAGCAGTACTTC. Its protein product is CASRSGQGVNSYEQYF. The chain recombines TRBV5-1 with TRBJ2-7; 11 bases align to TRBD1. Germline-derived CDR1 and CDR2 are SGHRS and YFSETQ. V shed 5 bases, J shed 1 base, and the junction held 8 bases outside the gene matches. The CDR3 spans 16 residues.

The chain is built from TRBV6-6 and TRBJ1-6; D is ambiguous. Germline assignment: CDR1 MNHNY and CDR2 SVGAGI (reference sequence). The CDR3 totals 16 residues. The germline V and J ends were trimmed by 5 bases and 7 bases, with 18 bases remaining between them. The DNA of the CDR3 is TGTGCCAGCAGTCAAAGAGGACCTGGCGGGAATTCACCCCTCCACTTT. This gives the protein CASSQRGPGGNSPLHF.

The gene calls are TRBV5-6 and TRBJ2-3; 11 nucleotides agree with TRBD2. Trimming took 2 bases from V and 5 from J; bases not matched to a gene: 7. The CDR3 consists of 16 residues. In germline, CDR1 is SGHDT, CDR2 YYEEEE. The CDR3 coding sequence is TGTGCCAGCAGCTTCTTAGCGGGAGGGAGAGTAGATACGCAGTATTTT. Translation gives CASSFLAGGRVDTQYF.

The chain couples TRBV27 to TRBJ1-1; TRBD1 matches 9 bases. Germline-derived CDR1 and CDR2 are MNHEY and SMNVEV (reference sequence). This CDR3 spans 17 amino acids. Losses at the gene ends were 2 bases for V and 6 bases for J; bases not matched to a gene: 13. CDR3 nucleotides: TGTGCCAGCAGTTTAGGGACAGGGCCCTTTGAAGGGTCTGAAGCTTTCTTT. Its protein is CASSLGTGPFEGSEAFF.